This TCR beta chain was identified in a study of blood T cell repertoires in COVID-19. The repertoire was sequenced with immunoSEQ multiplex PCR; TCRdb's copy has only in-frame clones and lacks some. The sample has under 150,000 clones, roughly 80% seen once. The CDR3 extends over 13 amino acids. Germline loops: CDR1 SGHDT, CDR2 YYEEEE. Losses at the gene ends were 0 bases for V and 13 bases for J; bases not matched to a gene: 4. V and J are TRBV5-6 and TRBJ1-4, with 9 bases identical to TRBD1. Material: peripheral blood. This TCR came from a human donor in a cohort sampled during active COVID-19. The CDR3 DNA follows: TGTGCCAGCAGCTTGGCCCAGACAGGGGGACTGTTTTTT. Translated, it gives CASSLAQTGGLFF.